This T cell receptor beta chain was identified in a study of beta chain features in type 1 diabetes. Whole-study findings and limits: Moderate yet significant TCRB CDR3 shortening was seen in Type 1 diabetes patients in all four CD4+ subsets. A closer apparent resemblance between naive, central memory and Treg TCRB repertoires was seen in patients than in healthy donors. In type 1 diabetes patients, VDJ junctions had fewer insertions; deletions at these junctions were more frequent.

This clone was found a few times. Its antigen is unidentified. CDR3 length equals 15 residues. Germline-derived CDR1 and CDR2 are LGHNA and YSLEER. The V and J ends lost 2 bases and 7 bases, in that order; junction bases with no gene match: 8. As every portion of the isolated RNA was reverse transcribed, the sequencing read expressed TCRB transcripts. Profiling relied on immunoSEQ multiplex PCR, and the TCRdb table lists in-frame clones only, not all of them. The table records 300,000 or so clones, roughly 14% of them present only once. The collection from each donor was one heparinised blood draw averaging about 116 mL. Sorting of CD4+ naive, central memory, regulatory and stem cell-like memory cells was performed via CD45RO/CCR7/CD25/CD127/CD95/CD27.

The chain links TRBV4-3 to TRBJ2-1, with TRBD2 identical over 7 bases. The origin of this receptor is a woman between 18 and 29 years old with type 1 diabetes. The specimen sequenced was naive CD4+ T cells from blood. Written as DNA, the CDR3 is TGCGCCAGCAGCCAATGGGCGGGAGTGGTAAATGAGCAGTTCTTC. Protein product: CASSQWAGVVNEQFF.